This T cell receptor (beta chain) comes out of a study of T-cell memory formation after mild COVID-19. TCRdb passed the 5' RACE reads through MiXCR, listing each CDR3 protein once. Here the sample spans some 97,000 distinct CDR3 sequences, approximately 12% being singletons. This receptor was identified in a man younger than 35 who had mild COVID-19 (a few samples of this study predate the infection). Cell type and time point are not known. The sequenced sample was PBMCs or a T cell subset sorted from them (not recorded which).

This CDR3 reads CASSTRLADTQYF. The CDR3 DNA reads as TGTGCCAGCAGCACCCGACTAGCGGATACGCAGTATTTT. This chain connects TRBV5-6 to TRBJ2-3, with 8 nucleotides matching TRBD2. With 4 bases clipped from V and 6 bases from J, the junction kept 4 bases outside the gene matches. The V gene's germline CDR1 is SGHDT and CDR2 YYEEEE. The CDR3 is 13 residues long.